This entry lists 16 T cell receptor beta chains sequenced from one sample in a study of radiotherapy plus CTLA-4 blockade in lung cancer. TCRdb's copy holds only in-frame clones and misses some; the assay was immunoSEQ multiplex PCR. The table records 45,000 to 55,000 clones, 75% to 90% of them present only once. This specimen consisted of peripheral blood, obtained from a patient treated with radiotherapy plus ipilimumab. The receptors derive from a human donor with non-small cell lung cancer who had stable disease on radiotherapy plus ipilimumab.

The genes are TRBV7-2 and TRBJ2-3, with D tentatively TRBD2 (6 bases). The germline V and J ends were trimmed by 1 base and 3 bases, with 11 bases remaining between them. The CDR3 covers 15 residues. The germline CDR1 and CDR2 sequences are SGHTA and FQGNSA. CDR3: CASSLDGGITDTQYF. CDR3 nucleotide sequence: TGTGCCAGCAGCTTAGACGGCGGGATAACAGATACGCAGTATTTT.

CDR3 residues: CASSLSETGGRQYF. As DNA, the CDR3 is TGTGCCAGCAGTTTATCCGAGACAGGGGGCAGGCAGTACTTC. The gene calls are TRBV28 and TRBJ2-7, with 10 bases matching TRBD1. The trim removed 1 base at V and 9 bases at J, leaving 6 bases unmatched. Germline V gives CDR1 MDHEN, CDR2 SYDVKM. The CDR3 is made up of 14 amino acids.

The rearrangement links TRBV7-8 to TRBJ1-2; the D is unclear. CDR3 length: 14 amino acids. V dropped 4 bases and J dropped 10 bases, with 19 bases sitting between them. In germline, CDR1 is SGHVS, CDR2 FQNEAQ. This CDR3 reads CASSSLDGSDDYTF. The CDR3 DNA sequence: TGTGCCAGCAGCTCCCTTGACGGGAGCGACGACTACACCTTC.

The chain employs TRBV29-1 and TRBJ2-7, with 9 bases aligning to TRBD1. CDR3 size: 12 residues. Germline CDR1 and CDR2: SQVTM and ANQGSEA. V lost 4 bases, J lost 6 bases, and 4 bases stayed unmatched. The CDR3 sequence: CSVGTGDGEQYF. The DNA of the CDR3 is TGCAGCGTTGGGACAGGGGATGGCGAGCAGTACTTC.

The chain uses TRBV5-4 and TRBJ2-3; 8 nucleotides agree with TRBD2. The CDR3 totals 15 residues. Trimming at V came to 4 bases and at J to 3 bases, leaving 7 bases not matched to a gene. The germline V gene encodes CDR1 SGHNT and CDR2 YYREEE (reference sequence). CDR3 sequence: CASSRSGRGTDTQYF. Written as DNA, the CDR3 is TGTGCCAGCAGCCGCTCCGGGAGGGGGACAGATACGCAGTATTTT.

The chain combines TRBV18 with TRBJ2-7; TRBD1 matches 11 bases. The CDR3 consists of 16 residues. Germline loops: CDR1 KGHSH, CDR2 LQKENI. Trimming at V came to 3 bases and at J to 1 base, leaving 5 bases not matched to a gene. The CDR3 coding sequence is TGTGCCAGCTCACCCCCGGGACAGGGGGGATCCTACGAGCAGTACTTC. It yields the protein CASSPPGQGGSYEQYF.

The CDR3 reads CASSQQGAGDYGYTF. CDR3 DNA: TGTGCCAGCAGTCAACAGGGGGCGGGGGACTATGGCTACACCTTC. This sequence joins TRBV7-2 and TRBJ1-2; 9 nucleotides line up with TRBD1. The junction had 8 bases not matched to a gene; V was cut back by 6 bases and J by 3 bases. Germline V CDR1 and CDR2: SGHTA, FQGNSA. The length of the CDR3 is 15 residues. The complete variable domain, with remaining parts taken from reference TRBV7-2 and TRBJ1-2, reads GAGVSQSPSNKVTEKGKDVELRCDPISGHTALYWYRQSLGQGLEFLIYFQGNSAPDKSGLPSDRFSAERTGGSVSTLTIQRTQQEDSAVYLCASSQQGAGDYGYTFGSGTRLTVV.

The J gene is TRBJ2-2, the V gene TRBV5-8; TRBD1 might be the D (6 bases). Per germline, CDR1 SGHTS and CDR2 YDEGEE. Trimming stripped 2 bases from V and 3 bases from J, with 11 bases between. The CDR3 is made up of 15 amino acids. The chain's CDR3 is CASSLGGIDTGELFF. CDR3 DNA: TGTGCCAGCAGCTTAGGGGGAATCGACACCGGGGAGCTGTTTTTT.

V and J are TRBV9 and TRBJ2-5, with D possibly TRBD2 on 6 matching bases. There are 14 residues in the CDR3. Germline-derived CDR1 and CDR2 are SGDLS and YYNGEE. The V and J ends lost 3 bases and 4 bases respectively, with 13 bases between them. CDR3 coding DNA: TGTGCCAGCAGCGCCCTGACTAGGCGAGAGACCCAGTACTTC. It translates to CASSALTRRETQYF.

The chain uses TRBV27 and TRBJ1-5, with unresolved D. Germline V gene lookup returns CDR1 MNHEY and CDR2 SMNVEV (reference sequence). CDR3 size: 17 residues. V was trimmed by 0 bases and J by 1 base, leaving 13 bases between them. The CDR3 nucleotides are TGTGCCAGCAGTTTATCTATCCCGAGGGCCAGCAATCAGCCCCAGCATTTT. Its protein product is CASSLSIPRASNQPQHF.

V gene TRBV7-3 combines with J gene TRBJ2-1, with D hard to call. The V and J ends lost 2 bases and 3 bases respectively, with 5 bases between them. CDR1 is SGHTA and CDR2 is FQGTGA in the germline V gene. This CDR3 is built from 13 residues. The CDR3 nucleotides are TGTGCCAGCAGCTTAGACATCTACAATGAGCAGTTCTTC. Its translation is CASSLDIYNEQFF.

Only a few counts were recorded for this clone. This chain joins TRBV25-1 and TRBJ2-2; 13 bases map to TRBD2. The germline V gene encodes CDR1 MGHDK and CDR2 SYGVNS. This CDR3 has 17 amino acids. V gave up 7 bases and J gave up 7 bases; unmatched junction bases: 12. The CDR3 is CASMGSGTSGINGELFF. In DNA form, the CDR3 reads TGTGCCAGCATGGGCTCGGGGACTAGCGGGATCAACGGGGAGCTGTTTTTT.

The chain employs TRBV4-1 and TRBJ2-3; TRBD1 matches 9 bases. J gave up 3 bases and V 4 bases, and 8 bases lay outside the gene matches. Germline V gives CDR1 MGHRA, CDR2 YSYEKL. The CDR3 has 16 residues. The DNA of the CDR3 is TGCGCCAGCAGCCCATCGCCCGGACAGGGGACAGATACGCAGTATTTT. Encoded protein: CASSPSPGQGTDTQYF.

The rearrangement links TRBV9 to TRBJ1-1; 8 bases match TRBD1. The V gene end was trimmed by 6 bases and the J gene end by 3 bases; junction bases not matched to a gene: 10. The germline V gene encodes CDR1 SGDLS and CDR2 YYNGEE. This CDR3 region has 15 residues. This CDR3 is CASTRMDRVDTEAFF. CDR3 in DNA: TGTGCCAGCACCCGGATGGACAGGGTAGACACTGAAGCTTTCTTT.

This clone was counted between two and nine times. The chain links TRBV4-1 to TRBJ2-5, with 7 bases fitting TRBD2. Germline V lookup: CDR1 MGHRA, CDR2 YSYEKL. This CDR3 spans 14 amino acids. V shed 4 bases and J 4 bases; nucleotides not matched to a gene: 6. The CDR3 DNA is TGCGCCAGCAGCCTCTTCGGCGGGAGAGAGACCCAGTACTTC. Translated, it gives CASSLFGGRETQYF.

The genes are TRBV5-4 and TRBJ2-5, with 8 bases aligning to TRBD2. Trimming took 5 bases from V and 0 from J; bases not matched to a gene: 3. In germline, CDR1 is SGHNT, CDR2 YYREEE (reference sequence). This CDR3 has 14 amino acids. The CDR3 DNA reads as TGTGCCAGCAGACTAGCGGTAAACCAAGAGACCCAGTACTTC. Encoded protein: CASRLAVNQETQYF.